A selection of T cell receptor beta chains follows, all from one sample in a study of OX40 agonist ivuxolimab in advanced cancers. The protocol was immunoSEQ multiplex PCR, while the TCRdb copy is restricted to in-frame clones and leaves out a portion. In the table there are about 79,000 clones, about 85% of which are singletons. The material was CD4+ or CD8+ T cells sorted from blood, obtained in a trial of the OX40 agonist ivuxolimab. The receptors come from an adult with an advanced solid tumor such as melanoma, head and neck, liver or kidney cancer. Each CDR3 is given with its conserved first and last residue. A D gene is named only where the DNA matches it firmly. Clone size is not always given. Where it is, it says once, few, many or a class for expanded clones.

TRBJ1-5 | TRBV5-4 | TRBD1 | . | TGTGCCAGCAGCGTAACAGGGTTAGGGGGCCCTCAGCCCCAGCATTTT | CASSVTGLGGPQPQHF
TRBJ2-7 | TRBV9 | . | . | TGTGCCAGCAGCGTAGGATACGGGAGTCAATACGAGCAGTACTTC | CASSVGYGSQYEQYF
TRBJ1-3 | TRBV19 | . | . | TGTGCCAGTAGTATGAGTGAATTCGACACCATATATTTT | CASSMSEFDTIYF
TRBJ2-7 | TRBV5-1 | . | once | TGCGCCAGCAGCTTGAGTCCCTCCTACGAGCAGTACTTC | CASSLSPSYEQYF
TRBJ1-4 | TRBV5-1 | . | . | TGCGCCAGCAGCTTGGCCACAGACGCTGAAAAACTGTTTTTT | CASSLATDAEKLFF
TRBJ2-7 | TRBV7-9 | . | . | TGTGCCAGCAGCTTAAAATTGGACCAAAGCCACGAGCAGTACTTC | CASSLKLDQSHEQYF
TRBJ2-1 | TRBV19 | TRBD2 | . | TGTGCCAGTACAAGCGGGAGTTCCTACAATGAGCAGTTCTTC | CASTSGSSYNEQFF
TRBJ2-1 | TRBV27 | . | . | TGTGCCAGCATAGGGGGGGTTAATGAGCAGTTCTTC | CASIGGVNEQFF
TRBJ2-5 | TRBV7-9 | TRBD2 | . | TGTGCCAGCAGCTCGCCCGGACTAGCGGGACGGGAGACCCAGTACTTC | CASSSPGLAGRETQYF
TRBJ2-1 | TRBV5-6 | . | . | TGTGCCAGCAGCTTGTTAATCGGTAATGAGCAGTTCTTC | CASSLLIGNEQFF
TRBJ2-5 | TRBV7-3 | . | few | TGTGCCAGCAGCCCCGGTGCCTTCGAGACCCAGTACTTC | CASSPGAFETQYF
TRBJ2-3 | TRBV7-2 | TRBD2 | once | TGTGCCAGCAGCTTAGCTAGCGGGGTAGTGGATACGCAGTATTTT | CASSLASGVVDTQYF
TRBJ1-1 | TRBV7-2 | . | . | TGTGCCAGCAGCACTAATTCCGGGACTCAAGCTTTCTTT | CASSTNSGTQAFF
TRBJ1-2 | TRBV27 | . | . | TGTGCCAGCAGTTTATCCACGGGAGGGAACTATGGCTACACCTTC | CASSLSTGGNYGYTF
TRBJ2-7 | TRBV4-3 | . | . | TGCGCCAGCAGCCAATCTTGGTTTGGCCCCCAAGGAGAGGGTTACGAGCAGTACTTC | CASSQSWFGPQGEGYEQYF
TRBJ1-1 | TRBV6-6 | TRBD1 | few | TGTGCCAGCAGGAAACAGGGGGCGGACACTGAAGCTTTCTTT | CASRKQGADTEAFF
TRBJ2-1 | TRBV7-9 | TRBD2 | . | TGTGCCAGCAGCCTCCCCGCATCGGAGCGGGAGGGCCGTGTTGAGCAGTTCTTC | CASSLPASEREGRVEQFF
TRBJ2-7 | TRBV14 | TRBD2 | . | TGTGCCAGCAGCCAATCCTTTCGGCTAGCGGGATACTACGAGCAGTACTTC | CASSQSFRLAGYYEQYF
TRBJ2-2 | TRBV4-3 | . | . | TGCGCCAGCAGCCAAGATCTTTCCAGATACACCGGGGAGCTGTTTTTT | CASSQDLSRYTGELFF
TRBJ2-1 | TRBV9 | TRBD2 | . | TGTGCCAGCAGCGGAGGGACTAGCGGGAGCGATTGTGAGCAGTTCTTC | CASSGGTSGSDCEQFF
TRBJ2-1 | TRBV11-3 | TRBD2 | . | TGTGCCAGCAGCTTCGGGGGGAGCTCCTACAATGAGCAGTTCTTC | CASSFGGSSYNEQFF
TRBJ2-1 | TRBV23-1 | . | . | TGCGCCAGCAGTCCCCGCCCCTCCTGGCAGGACAATGAGCAGTTCTTC | CASSPRPSWQDNEQFF
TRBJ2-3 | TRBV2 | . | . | TGTGCCAGCAGGGAGAGGGACGGACTTAGCACAGATACGCAGTATTTT | CASRERDGLSTDTQYF
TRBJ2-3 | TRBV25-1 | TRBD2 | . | TGTGCCAGCAGTTACTTTAGCGGGGGAGAAGCAGATACGCAGTATTTT | CASSYFSGGEADTQYF
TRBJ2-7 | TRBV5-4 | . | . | TGTGCCAGCAGCTGGGACGGAATCGAGCAGTACTTC | CASSWDGIEQYF
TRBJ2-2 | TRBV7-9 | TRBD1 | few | TGTGCCAGCAGCAGTAGGACAGGGGGCACCGGGGAGCTGTTTTTT | CASSSRTGGTGELFF
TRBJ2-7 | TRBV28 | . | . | TGTGCCAGCAGTTTTGGGGGCTGGCGTACCTACGAGCAGTACTTC | CASSFGGWRTYEQYF
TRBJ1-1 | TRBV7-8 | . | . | TGTGCCAGCACGGCAGAGATGAACACTGAAGCTTTCTTT | CASTAEMNTEAFF
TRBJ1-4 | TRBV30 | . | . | TGTGCCTGGACGGACTCTCCTGCAACTAATGAAAAACTGTTTTTT | CAWTDSPATNEKLFF
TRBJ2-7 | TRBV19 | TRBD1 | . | TGTGCCAGTAGTATAGGGGACAGCCATGCCCCTTACGAGCAGTACTTC | CASSIGDSHAPYEQYF
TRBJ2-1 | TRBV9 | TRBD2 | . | TGTGCCAGCAGCGAAGGGACTAGCGGGAGGGCTGAGCAGTTCTTC | CASSEGTSGRAEQFF
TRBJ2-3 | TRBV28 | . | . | TGTGCCAGCAGTTTGTTAGGGCGCACAGATACGCAGTATTTT | CASSLLGRTDTQYF
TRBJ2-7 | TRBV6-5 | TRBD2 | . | TGTGCCAGCACCAGCAGCGGGAGTATCAACGAGCAGTACTTC | CASTSSGSINEQYF
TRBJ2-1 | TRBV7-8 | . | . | TGTGCCAGCAGCTTACGTAATGAGCAGTTCTTC | CASSLRNEQFF
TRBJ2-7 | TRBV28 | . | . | TGTGCCAGCAACCCCTGGAGGTCAGGAGAGCCCTACGAGCAGTACTTC | CASNPWRSGEPYEQYF
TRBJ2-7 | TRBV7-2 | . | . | TGTGCCAGCAGCTTAGGTTTAGCGAGTCAAGAGCAGTACTTC | CASSLGLASQEQYF
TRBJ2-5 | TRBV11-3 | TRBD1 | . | TGTGCCAGCAGCTACGACAGGGGAGAGACCCAGTACTTC | CASSYDRGETQYF
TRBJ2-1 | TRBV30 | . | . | TGTGCCTGGAGTGGCGGAGGTGAGCAGTTCTTC | CAWSGGGEQFF
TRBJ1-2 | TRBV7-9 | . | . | TGTGCCAGCAGCCTACCCGCGATTGTCAACTATGGCTACACCTTC | CASSLPAIVNYGYTF
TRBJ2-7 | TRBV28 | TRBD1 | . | TGTGCCAGCAGAACGGGGCAGGGGGCTTTTATCTACGAGCAGTACTTC | CASRTGQGAFIYEQYF
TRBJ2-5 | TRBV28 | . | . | TGTGCCAGCAGCCTGAGACAGAAAGAGACCCAGTACTTC | CASSLRQKETQYF
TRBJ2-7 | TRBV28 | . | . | TGTGCCAGCAGTTTACCGCCCCGGCGGGGCTACGAGCAGTACTTC | CASSLPPRRGYEQYF
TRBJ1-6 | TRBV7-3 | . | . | TGTGCCAGCAGCCTGAGGGAAGATTCACCCCTCCACTTT | CASSLREDSPLHF
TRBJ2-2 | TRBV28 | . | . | TGTGCCAGCACTGGCACCGGGGAGCTGTTTTTT | CASTGTGELFF